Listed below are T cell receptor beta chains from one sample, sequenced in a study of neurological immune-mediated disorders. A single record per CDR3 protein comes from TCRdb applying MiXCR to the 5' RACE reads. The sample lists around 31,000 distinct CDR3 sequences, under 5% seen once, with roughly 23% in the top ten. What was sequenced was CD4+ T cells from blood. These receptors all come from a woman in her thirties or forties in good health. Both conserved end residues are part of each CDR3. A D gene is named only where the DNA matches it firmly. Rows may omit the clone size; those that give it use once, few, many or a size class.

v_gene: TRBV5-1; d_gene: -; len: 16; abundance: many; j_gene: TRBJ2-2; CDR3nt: TGCGCCAGCAGCTTGGTAGTCAGTGCGAACACCGGGGAGCTGTTTTTT; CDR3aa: CASSLVVSANTGELFF
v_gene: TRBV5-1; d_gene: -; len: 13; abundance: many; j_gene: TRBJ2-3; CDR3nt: TGCGCCAGCGGGGCCGATGGTCGAGATACGCAGTATTTT; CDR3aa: CASGADGRDTQYF
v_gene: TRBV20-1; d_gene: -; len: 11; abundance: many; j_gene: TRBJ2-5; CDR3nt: TGCAGTGCCAGGCTAGCGGAGACCCAGTACTTC; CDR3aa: CSARLAETQYF
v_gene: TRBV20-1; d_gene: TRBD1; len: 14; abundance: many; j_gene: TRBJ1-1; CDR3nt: TGCAGTGCTGGAGGACAGGGCTCGAACACTGAAGCTTTCTTT; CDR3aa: CSAGGQGSNTEAFF
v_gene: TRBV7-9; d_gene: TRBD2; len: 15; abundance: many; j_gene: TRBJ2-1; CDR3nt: TGTGCCAGCAGCTTAGGTGGCGGGAGGAAGAATGAGCAGTTCTTC; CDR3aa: CASSLGGGRKNEQFF
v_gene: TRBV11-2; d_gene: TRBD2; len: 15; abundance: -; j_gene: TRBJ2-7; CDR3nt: TGTGCCAGCAGCCGGAATAGCGGGGGGGCCTACGAGCAGTACTTC; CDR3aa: CASSRNSGGAYEQYF
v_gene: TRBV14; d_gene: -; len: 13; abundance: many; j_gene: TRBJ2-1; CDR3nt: TGTGCCAGCAGCCAAGAAGGGTGGGATGAGCAGTTCTTC; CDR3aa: CASSQEGWDEQFF
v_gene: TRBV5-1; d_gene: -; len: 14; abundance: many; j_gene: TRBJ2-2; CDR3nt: TGCGCCAGCAGCCTCCGACTAGGGAGCGGGGAGCTGTTTTTT; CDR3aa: CASSLRLGSGELFF
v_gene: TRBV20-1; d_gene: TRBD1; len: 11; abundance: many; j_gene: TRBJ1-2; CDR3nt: TGCAGTGCTCGACAGGGATTTGGCTACACCTTC; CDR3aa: CSARQGFGYTF
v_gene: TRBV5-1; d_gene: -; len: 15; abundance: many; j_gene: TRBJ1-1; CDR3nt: TGCGCCAGCAGCCTCGGAGGGGTGGACGTCAATGAAGCTTTCTTT; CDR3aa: CASSLGGVDVNEAFF
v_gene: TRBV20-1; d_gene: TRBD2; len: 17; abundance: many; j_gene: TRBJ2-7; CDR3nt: TGCAGTGCTAGAGATGGGGCACTAGCGGGTTTTTCCTACGAGCAGTACTTC; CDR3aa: CSARDGALAGFSYEQYF
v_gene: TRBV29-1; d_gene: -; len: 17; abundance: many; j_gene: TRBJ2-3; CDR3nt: TGCAGCGTGCGGGTTAGGCCGGGAGGTCCCAGGGGAGATACGCAGTATTTT; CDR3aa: CSVRVRPGGPRGDTQYF
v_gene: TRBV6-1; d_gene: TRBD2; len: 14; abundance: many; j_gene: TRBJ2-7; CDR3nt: TGTGCCAGCGGTCCGGGACTAGCTAAATACGAGCAGTACTTC; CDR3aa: CASGPGLAKYEQYF
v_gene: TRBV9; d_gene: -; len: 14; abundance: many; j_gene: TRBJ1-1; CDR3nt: TGTGCCAGCAGCCCAGGGAAGGTGAACACTGAAGCTTTCTTT; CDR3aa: CASSPGKVNTEAFF
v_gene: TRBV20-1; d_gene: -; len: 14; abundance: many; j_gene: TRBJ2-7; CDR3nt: TGCAGTGCCTCTGGGGCAGCTACTTCCTACGAGCAGTACTTC; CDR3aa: CSASGAATSYEQYF
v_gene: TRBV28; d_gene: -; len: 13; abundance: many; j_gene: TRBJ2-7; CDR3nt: TGTGCCAGCAGTTTCTCGGGGTTCTTTGGGCAGTACTTC; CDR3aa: CASSFSGFFGQYF
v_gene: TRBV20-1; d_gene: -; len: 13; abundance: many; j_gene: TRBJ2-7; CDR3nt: TGCAGTGCTAGGGCACAGGTATACTACGAGCAGTACTTC; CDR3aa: CSARAQVYYEQYF
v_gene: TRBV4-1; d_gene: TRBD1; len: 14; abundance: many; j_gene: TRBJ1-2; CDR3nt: TGCGCCAGCAGCCAGTCGGAAGGACAGGAAGACTACACCTTC; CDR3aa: CASSQSEGQEDYTF
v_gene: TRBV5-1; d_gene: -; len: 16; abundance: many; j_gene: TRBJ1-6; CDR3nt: TGCGCCAGCAGCCCCCGAGGAGGGAGCGATAATTCACCCCTCCACTTT; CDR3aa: CASSPRGGSDNSPLHF
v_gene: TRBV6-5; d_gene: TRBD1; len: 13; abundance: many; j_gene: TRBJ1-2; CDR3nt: TGTGCCAGCAGTTACTCGGGACAGGGTGGCTACACCTTC; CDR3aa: CASSYSGQGGYTF
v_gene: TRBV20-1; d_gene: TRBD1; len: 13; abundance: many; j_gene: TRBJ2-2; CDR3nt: TGCAGTTCTAAGGGGGCGCGCACCGGGGAGCTGTTTTTT; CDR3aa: CSSKGARTGELFF
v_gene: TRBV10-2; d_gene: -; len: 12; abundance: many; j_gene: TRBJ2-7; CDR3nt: TGCGCCAGCAGGGCGGATTCCTACGAGCAGTACTTC; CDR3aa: CASRADSYEQYF
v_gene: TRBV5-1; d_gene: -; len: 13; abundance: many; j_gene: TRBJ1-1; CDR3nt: TGCGCCAGCAGCCTCTCCGACAGCTCTGAAGCTTTCTTT; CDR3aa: CASSLSDSSEAFF
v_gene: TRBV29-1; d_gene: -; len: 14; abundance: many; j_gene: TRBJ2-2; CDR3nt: TGCAGCGTTGTCCCCGCCCCGAACACCGGGGAGCTGTTTTTT; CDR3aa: CSVVPAPNTGELFF
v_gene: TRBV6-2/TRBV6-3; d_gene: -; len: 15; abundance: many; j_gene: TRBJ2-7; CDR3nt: TGTGCCAGCAGCGGAGACCGTTCCGGCCCCTACGAGCAGTACTTC; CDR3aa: CASSGDRSGPYEQYF
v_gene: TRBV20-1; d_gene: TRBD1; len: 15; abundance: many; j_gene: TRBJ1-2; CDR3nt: TGCAGTGCTAGAGATACAGGGGGTTGGGACTATGGCTACACCTTC; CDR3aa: CSARDTGGWDYGYTF
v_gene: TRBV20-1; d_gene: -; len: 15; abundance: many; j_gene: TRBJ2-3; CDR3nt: TGCAGTGCCCGGGACGGGGGTTTGGGCACAGATACGCAGTATTTT; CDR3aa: CSARDGGLGTDTQYF
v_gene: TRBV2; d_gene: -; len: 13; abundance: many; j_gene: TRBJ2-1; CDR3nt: TGTGCCAGCAGGAGGGGGGGGTGGGATGAGCAGTTCTTC; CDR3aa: CASRRGGWDEQFF